This is a list of T cell receptor beta chains from one sample in a study of blood T cell repertoires in COVID-19. Profiling relied on immunoSEQ multiplex PCR, and the TCRdb table lists in-frame clones only, not all of them. The data hold 140,000 to 150,000 clones, with roughly nine tenths observed a single time. The specimen sequenced was peripheral blood. The source of these receptors is a human donor in a cohort sampled during active COVID-19. CDR3s include the opening cysteine and the closing phenylalanine or tryptophan. The order of the fields is clone size, J gene, V gene, D gene, CDR3 protein, CDR3 DNA. D genes are given only for firm matches. Some rows mark clone size as missing; the rest say once, few, many or name a class of expanded clone.

>.|TRBJ2-1|TRBV5-4|TRBD1
CASSSRDSAYNEQFF
TGTGCCAGCAGCTCCCGGGACAGTGCCTACAATGAGCAGTTCTTC
>.|TRBJ2-5|TRBV29-1|TRBD2
CSVGKAGGLQETQYF
TGCAGCGTTGGAAAAGCGGGGGGCCTCCAAGAGACCCAGTACTTC
>few|TRBJ1-6|TRBV6-5|.
CASTQGIWDLSLHF
TGTGCCAGCACCCAGGGAATTTGGGATCTATCCCTCCACTTT
>.|TRBJ2-1|TRBV16|TRBD2
CASSSSGGLPNEQFF
TGTGCCAGCAGCTCTAGCGGGGGCCTCCCCAATGAGCAGTTCTTC
>.|TRBJ1-6|TRBV6-5|.
CASRTAGSGDSPLHF
TGTGCCAGCAGAACAGCAGGGTCAGGAGATTCACCCCTCCACTTT
>.|TRBJ1-6|TRBV3-1/TRBV3-2|.
CATSTYNSPLHF
TGTGCCACCTCGACTTATAATTCACCCCTCCACTTT
>.|TRBJ1-1|TRBV7-3|.
CASSLTGGGGTEAFF
TGTGCCAGCAGCTTAACTGGGGGCGGGGGCACTGAAGCTTTCTTT
>.|TRBJ1-4|TRBV9|.
CASSKRHLTNEKLFF
TGTGCCAGCAGCAAAAGACATTTAACTAATGAAAAACTGTTTTTT
>.|TRBJ1-5|TRBV14|.
CASSQDAGPQHF
TGTGCCAGCAGCCAAGACGCGGGACCTCAGCATTTT
>.|TRBJ1-1|TRBV29-1|.
CSVRTAANTEAFF
TGCAGCGTTAGGACAGCGGCTAACACTGAAGCTTTCTTT
>.|TRBJ2-5|TRBV10-3|.
CAISESASTETQYF
TGTGCCATCAGTGAGTCGGCTAGCACAGAGACCCAGTACTTC
>.|TRBJ2-1|TRBV12-3/TRBV12-4|.
CASSSVGHHKFF
TGTGCCAGCAGTTCAGTGGGACATCATAAGTTCTTC
>.|TRBJ2-1|TRBV7-8|TRBD2
CASSLSSGPLNEQFF
TGTGCCAGCAGCTTATCTAGCGGACCGTTAAATGAGCAGTTCTTC
>.|TRBJ1-5|TRBV2|TRBD1
CASSTGVGGGLKSMSNQPQHF
TGTGCCAGCAGTACCGGGGTAGGGGGCGGTCTGAAGTCCATGAGCAATCAGCCCCAGCATTTT
>.|TRBJ2-5|TRBV5-4|.
CASSLPGIKTQYF
TGTGCCAGCAGCTTGCCGGGGATAAAGACCCAGTACTTC
>.|TRBJ2-5|TRBV6-5|.
CASKKERGTQYF
TGTGCCAGCAAAAAAGAAAGAGGGACCCAGTACTTC
>.|TRBJ1-6|TRBV4-2|.
CASSPVGAEGSPLHF
TGTGCCAGCAGCCCAGTTGGGGCGGAGGGCTCACCCCTCCACTTT
>.|TRBJ1-1|TRBV5-4|.
CASSLSLEIEAFF
TGTGCCAGCAGCTTGAGCTTGGAGATTGAAGCTTTCTTT
>.|TRBJ2-5|TRBV3-1/TRBV3-2|TRBD1
CASSHITGGWGETQYF
TGTGCCAGCAGCCACATTACAGGGGGATGGGGAGAGACCCAGTACTTC
>.|TRBJ1-2|TRBV19|.
CASSIRTVPLNYGYTF
TGTGCCAGTAGTATTCGGACAGTCCCCCTTAACTATGGCTACACCTTC
>.|TRBJ1-1|TRBV7-3|TRBD1
CASSLIGQGAAEAFF
TGTGCCAGCAGCTTAATTGGACAGGGGGCCGCTGAAGCTTTCTTT
>few|TRBJ2-1|TRBV4-3|TRBD1
CASSPSARTGTVSLYNEQFF
TGCGCCAGCAGCCCATCGGCGCGGACAGGGACGGTATCGCTCTACAATGAGCAGTTCTTC
>.|TRBJ2-1|TRBV5-4|.
CASSFSSGYYNEQFF
TGTGCCAGCAGCTTCTCATCGGGTTACTACAATGAGCAGTTCTTC
>.|TRBJ2-2|TRBV14|.
CASSQDAGTGELFF
TGTGCCAGCAGCCAAGATGCGGGGACCGGGGAGCTGTTTTTT
>once|TRBJ1-1|TRBV7-8|.
CASSLASGSTEAFF
TGTGCCAGCAGCTTAGCCTCGGGAAGCACTGAAGCTTTCTTT
>once|TRBJ2-3|TRBV7-8|TRBD2
CASSQHERGLRTDTQYF
TGTGCCAGCAGCCAACACGAGCGGGGGCTTCGCACAGATACGCAGTATTTT
>.|TRBJ2-1|TRBV5-6|TRBD2
CASSLPSGGNNEQFF
TGTGCCAGCAGCTTGCCCAGCGGGGGGAACAATGAGCAGTTCTTC
>.|TRBJ1-6|TRBV29-1|.
CSTRQVTDNSPLHF
TGCAGCACGCGACAGGTTACGGATAATTCACCCCTCCACTTT
>.|TRBJ2-2|TRBV18|.
CASSPLGHSNTGELFF
TGTGCCAGCTCACCACTCGGACATTCGAACACCGGGGAGCTGTTTTTT
>.|TRBJ2-7|TRBV4-3|.
CASSQVGGSYEQYF
TGCGCCAGCAGCCAAGTAGGAGGATCCTACGAGCAGTACTTC
>.|TRBJ2-1|TRBV18|.
CASSRIQGRDYNEQFF
TGTGCCAGCTCACGCATACAGGGAAGGGACTACAATGAGCAGTTCTTC
>.|TRBJ2-1|TRBV23-1|TRBD2
CASSQLPRGLAENNEQFF
TGCGCCAGCAGTCAGCTGCCGAGGGGACTAGCGGAAAACAATGAGCAGTTCTTC
>.|TRBJ2-7|TRBV11-2|.
CASSLANRYEQYF
TGTGCCAGCAGCTTAGCCAACAGGTACGAGCAGTACTTC
>.|TRBJ2-1|TRBV10-3|.
CAISVTGNEQFF
TGTGCCATCAGTGTTACGGGGAATGAGCAGTTCTTC
>.|TRBJ1-5|TRBV24-1|.
CATSNRDYSNQPQHF
TGTGCCACCAGTAACAGGGATTATAGCAATCAGCCCCAGCATTTT
>.|TRBJ2-2|TRBV19|TRBD2
CASSIEGGLAARVTANTGELFF
TGTGCCAGTAGTATAGAAGGAGGGCTAGCGGCCAGGGTTACCGCGAACACCGGGGAGCTGTTTTTT
>.|TRBJ2-7|TRBV5-4|.
CASSLLSREQYF
TGTGCCAGCAGCTTGCTCAGCAGGGAGCAGTACTTC
>.|TRBJ1-2|TRBV9|.
CASSVTIGGMGGYTF
TGTGCCAGCAGCGTCACGATAGGGGGTATGGGAGGCTACACCTTC
>.|TRBJ2-3|TRBV14|TRBD2
CASSPERGSQDTQYF
TGTGCCAGCAGCCCCGAGCGGGGAAGTCAAGATACGCAGTATTTT
>.|TRBJ1-5|TRBV28|TRBD1
CASRLGQASQPQHF
TGTGCCAGCAGATTGGGACAGGCTAGCCAGCCCCAGCATTTT